This T cell receptor beta chain was recorded in a study of CD8 T cells in Susac syndrome. RNA in amounts of 0.5 to 1 ug was reverse transcribed with random hexamers. Amplification of TCR beta CDR3 used immunoSEQ multiplex PCR across 54 Vbeta and 13 Jbeta. TCRdb re-derived calls from the immunoSEQ multiplex PCR reads in MiXCR, one entry per CDR3 protein. The profile shows over 300,000 distinct CDR3 sequences, 92% of them singletons. CD8+ and CD4+ T cells from blood underwent TCR beta sequencing. Each multiple sclerosis control was a treatment-naive patient with relapsing-remitting disease that was either stable or active. TEMRA cells were FACS-enriched and CD8+ and CD4+ T cells negatively isolated. Germline assignment: CDR1 SGHRS and CDR2 YFSETQ. The CDR3 totals 15 residues. The trim removed 3 bases at V and 6 bases at J, leaving 6 bases unmatched.

Specimen: CD4+ T cells from PBMCs. J is TRBJ1-5 and V is TRBV5-1, with 10 bases lining up with TRBD1. The clonotype originates from a human donor with multiple sclerosis. Here the CDR3 reads CASSSTGGSSQPQHF. The DNA of the CDR3 is TGCGCCAGCAGCTCGACAGGGGGCTCAAGTCAGCCCCAGCATTTT.